This TCR beta chain was documented in a study of blood T cell repertoires in COVID-19. Across the study: Samples taken during acute and convalescent COVID-19 were collected in the United States, Italy and Spain. From T cells, B-cell-depleted T cells, or PBMCs came the material, which was cDNA or gDNA.

Measured with immunoSEQ multiplex PCR; TCRdb has only the in-frame clones, and not every one. Counted here are 110,000 to 150,000 clones, roughly 88% occurring once; the ten biggest clones make up 1.5% to 2%. CDR1 is SGHNT, CDR2 YYREEE, per germline (reference sequence). The CDR3 has 15 residues. The V segment lost 0 bases and the J segment 10 bases; nucleotides outside the gene matches: 5. The receptor was derived from a man aged 65 to 85 with acute or convalescent COVID-19. This chain joins TRBV5-4 and TRBJ1-6; 9 bases fit TRBD1. The specimen was peripheral blood. CDR3 region: CASSLETGGKSPLHF. The CDR3 coding sequence is TGTGCCAGCAGCTTGGAAACAGGGGGCAAATCACCCCTCCACTTT.